This entry features one T cell receptor beta chain sequence. This clone's antigen is unknown. Base qualities are not at hand, and no much larger clone is one base apart. This sample stems from a study of cytomegalovirus exposure and HLA in healthy donors (dated by TCRdb to about 2017). Study-level background: In an earlier analysis of under 750 of the donors, about 270 Gb of sequence data and approximately 100 million unique TCR beta sequences from about 179 million T cells were reported. About 330 gigabases of sequencing data and around 88 million unique TCR sequences made up an early release that covered about 640 HLA-typed donors. Of the roughly 410 genotyped donors, roughly 80% were placed in the genetic ancestry cluster associated with self-reported Caucasian donors. The study aimed to test whether cataloging public T cell receptors could reveal signatures of past pathogen exposure. The T cell repertoires of 550 to 850 subjects were profiled by immunosequencing and related to cytomegalovirus serostatus. In addition to the first cohort of around 670 subjects, a separate validation cohort of 130 or so different subjects was used. To predict cytomegalovirus infection status, the study combined high-throughput TCR immunosequencing, statistical association of individual TCRs with disease status, and machine learning. In a later analysis, previously published TCR beta repertoires from 550 to 750 donors were re-analyzed and high-resolution HLA genotyping was added so that TCR occurrence patterns could be studied. In the later analysis, no new phenotypic data were used to find candidate immune exposures; instead, reliance was placed on TCR beta sequences and their occurrence across donors. An earlier analysis of a few hundred of the donors applied high-throughput TCR beta sequencing to assess whether each TCR beta V gene segment acted as functional or pseudogenic. Donor age, sex, ethnicity and CMV serostatus were collected together with the repertoire data. A later genetic analysis took genome-wide SNP genotypes for 398 of the 666 donors and used that subset as a discovery cohort. All discovery cohort repertoires had been generated on a single sequencing platform. HLA typing included class I and class II loci at four-digit resolution. The number of donors typed differed by locus, with about 620-630 for A, B, C, DRB1 and DQB1, around 500 for DQA1, nearly 610 for DPA1, and approximately 470 for DPB1. Because of strong linkage in the cohort, roughly 5 DR-DQ haplotypes were treated as single units for association and clustering. Among almost 400 genotyped donors of the cohort, an average of about 240,000 unique TCR beta nucleotide sequences were sequenced per donor, roughly 20% of them non-productive.

What the research found in general, with its limitations: Across donors, most TCR sequences were observed very rarely, whereas some public TCRs were present in many individuals. A later genetic analysis reported fewer N-insertions in productive TCRs among donors in an Asian-associated ancestry cluster than the roughly 620-donor mean. In the study, roughly 160 TCR beta chains were listed as associated with cytomegalovirus. Broadly in line with IMGT annotations, most TCR beta V segments showed up in productive rearrangements about 90% or about 30% of the time in an earlier analysis of 587 of the donors. A later analysis found that most CMV-associated TCR beta chains appeared HLA-restricted, with HLA associations seemingly driven largely by CMV exposure. The 87-base-pair reads could not distinguish some IMGT-functional V segments, including TRBV6-2 and TRBV6-3, so those segments were excluded. Because HLA typing was unavailable for some donors at each locus, only the typed subset was used in association tests. The earlier analysis of nearly 600 of the donors excluded seventeen rarely observed V segments, including chromosome 9 orphons, because counts were too low. The presence/absence analyses assumed that sequencing depth was roughly uniform across donors, and that assumption may not be true. A further reported finding was that TCR beta sequences accurately predicted the HLA-A and HLA-B alleles for most subjects in the first cohort. Compared with equally common non-associated chains, HLA-associated TCR beta chains in a later analysis were more clonally expanded and had lower generation probabilities. A cluster of highly shared sequence variants was judged likely to be a technical artifact of the sequencing pipeline. Immune exposure information for the cohort was limited to CMV serostatus. In a later genetic analysis, a missense DCLRE1C variant was associated with V-gene and J-gene trimming of TCR beta chains, and the association was replicated in an independent cohort. In a later analysis, TCR association rates were found to vary across HLA loci, with the most associated TCRs seen for DRB1 alleles and the fewest for HLA-C alleles. When HLA alleles, especially DR and DQ, strongly co-occurred, TCR associations were difficult to assign to individual alleles. The classifier was reported to diagnose cytomegalovirus status with high specificity and sensitivity in both the original cohort and the validation cohort. In a later analysis, several top co-occurrence clusters were reported to appear linked to parvovirus B19, influenza, CMV and Epstein-Barr virus. Linkage disequilibrium might explain the correlated functional status among segregating V segments, but an unknown experimental factor could not be ruled out. Three of the identified cytomegalovirus-associated TCR beta chains were confirmed in vitro to be specific for cytomegalovirus antigens. The authors suggested that the approach could potentially be extended to other disease states and immunological phenotypes. Only TCR beta chains were sequenced in this cohort, and the absence of alpha or paired-chain data limited detectable features. A later analysis associated about 17,000 TCR beta sequences with specific HLA alleles at a false discovery rate of 0.05.

The method was the immunoSEQ multiplex PCR assay. For the multiplex PCR, a mixture combining 60 forward primers for TCR Vbeta segments and 13 reverse primers for TCR Jbeta segments was used. A multiplex PCR assay on genomic DNA amplified the CDR3 region of rearranged TCR beta genes. The Illumina HiSeq System was used to sequence the amplified TCR beta libraries as 87-base-pair reads. Under the source paper's analysis protocol: Across the 600 to 700 repertoires, a later analysis counted tens of millions of unique TCR beta chains, roughly 11 million of which were shared by at least two donors. Raw reads were error-corrected and collapsed into unique sequences by a nearest-neighbor algorithm in which closely related sequences were merged to remove PCR and sequencing errors. To assign V, D and J gene segments, CDR3 sequences were aligned to IMGT reference sequences. For a sequence to be retained, a match of at least six nucleotides was required to both a V gene segment and a J gene segment. A rearrangement was called productive if the CDR3 had no stop codons and remained in frame with V and J, and every other rearrangement was called non-productive. Following IMGT convention, CDR3 was defined as the stretch from the second conserved V-encoded cysteine up to the conserved J-encoded phenylalanine. The earlier analysis of some 580 of the donors excluded any sequence lacking an unambiguous match to a single V gene segment. An earlier analysis of fewer than 750 of the donors called V segments functional above 56.7% productive rearrangements and segregating when the between-donor standard deviation exceeded 5%. A statistical classification framework was built for diagnosing cytomegalovirus status from the catalog of TCR beta chain sequences. In a later analysis, V and J genes were assigned by comparing TCR nucleotide sequences against IMGT/GENE-DB human TR gene sequences. In a later analysis, CDR3 sequences and most-parsimonious VDJ recombination scenarios were assigned using the TCRdist pipeline. A later analysis defined each TCR beta chain by its CDR3 amino acid sequence plus V-gene family, and excluded reads lacking a unique V-gene family. A later analysis removed several hundred highly shared, low-generation-probability nucleotide sequences to deal with suspected cross-contamination and a sequencing artifact. In a later analysis, a clonal expansion index for each public chain was calculated from normalized within-repertoire ranks of inferred template counts. A later analysis computed generation probabilities with a VDJ recombination model fitted to out-of-frame rearrangements, and checked the results against IGoR. A later analysis scored TCR-TCR, TCR-HLA and TCR-CMV co-occurrence with hypergeometric tests, applying a repertoire-size bias correction to TCR pairs. False discovery rates were estimated in a later analysis by permuting HLA or CMV assignments 20 times. In a later analysis, co-occurring TCRs were grouped using DBSCAN, with TCRdist sequence similarity added in when clustering inside HLA-allele-positive subsets. For co-occurrence clustering, repertoires with fewer than 30,000 or more than 120,000 public chains were excluded, along with 5 or 6 repertoires with anomalous nucleotide sharing. TCRdb retrieved this table from immuneACCESS and kept in-frame rearrangements only. Not all clones are present; in checked studies, unresolved V genes account for under half, and no reason is known for the remainder. V, J and clone size are taken as reported in that table, and D and trimming were inferred from the DNA itself. The table for this sample lists under 170,000 clones; around 75% of them were counted only once. Of the sample, about 4% falls within the top ten clones.

CDR1 is given as GTSNPN and CDR2 as SVGIG, both from the germline V gene (reference sequence). V is clipped by 2 bases and J by 8 bases, and the sequence between their germline boundaries is 9 bases long. Including cysteine and phenylalanine, the CDR3 has 11 amino acids. Just the 33-base CDR3 DNA is kept, in frame starting at base 1. The cohort was made up of 666 healthy bone marrow donors. At the time of sampling, all cohort members were nominally healthy, though unrecorded immune exposures were likely present. CMV serostatus was positive for almost 300 and negative for about 55% of the roughly 670 cohort members, and was not recorded for this donor. Each donor provided a peripheral blood sample, and peripheral blood mononuclear cells were used for TCR beta sequencing. The Qiagen DNeasy Blood Extraction Kit was used to extract genomic DNA from the blood cell samples.

The clonotype originates from a human donor in good health. The sample taken for sequencing was PBMCs. The V and J segments used are TRBV30 and TRBJ1-1, with the D gene not confidently named. CDR3 loop: CAWSPPREAFF. In nucleotides, the sequence is TGTGCCTGGAGTCCTCCCCGGGAAGCTTTCTTT. Supplemented by the reference TRBV30 and TRBJ1-1 proteins around the CDR3, the complete variable domain is SQTIHQWPATLVQPVGSPLSLECTVEGTSNPNLYWYRQAAGRGLQLLFYSVGIGQISSEVPQNLSASRPQDRQFILSSKKLLLSDSGFYLCAWSPPREAFFGQGTRLTVV.